This T cell receptor beta chain was recorded in a study of beta chain features in type 1 diabetes. Study-wide results and limits: VDJ junctions sequenced from type 1 diabetes patients showed fewer insertions and more deletions.

TCRB transcripts that were expressed got sequenced, as all of the isolated RNA had been reverse transcribed. This table comes from immunoSEQ multiplex PCR, and its TCRdb copy is limited to in-frame clones, with some not included. The sample yields hundreds of thousands of clones, less than 20% seen once. This clone was detected a few times. What it recognizes is unknown. The CDR3 consists of 16 residues. V was trimmed by 0 bases and J by 0 bases, leaving 12 bases between them. Germline V gene data show CDR1 as GTSNPN and CDR2 as SVGIG (reference sequence). This receptor was identified in a man aged 18 to 30 in good health. Sequences were obtained from naive CD4+ T cells from blood. The chain carries TRBV30 and TRBJ1-3; D unresolved. This chain's CDR3 is CAWSVPLPLSGNTIYF. Written as DNA, the CDR3 is TGTGCCTGGAGTGTACCCCTTCCGCTCTCTGGAAACACCATATATTTT.